The 28 T cell receptor beta chains reported below all come from one sample, sequenced in a study of early T cells in non-severe SARS-CoV-2 infection. TCRdb ran MiXCR on the 5' RACE reads and lists one entry per CDR3 protein. The table records tens of thousands of distinct CDR3 sequences, around a tenth of them present only once. Sequences were obtained from whole blood. These TCRs come from an adult who was a healthcare worker with PCR-confirmed SARS-CoV-2 infection or an uninfected control (not recorded which).

The chain uses TRBV6-1 and TRBJ2-1; a weak D match, TRBD2 (6 bases). The CDR3 is made up of 14 amino acids. V shed 6 bases and J shed 9 bases, with 18 bases lying between them. Germline CDR1 MNHNS, CDR2 SASEGT. The CDR3 protein is CASRGELAGTEQFF. CDR3 DNA: TGTGCCAGCAGGGGCGAACTAGCCGGGACTGAGCAGTTCTTC.

The sample holds many counts of this clonotype. V gene TRBV6-5 combines with J gene TRBJ2-7, with D hard to call. CDR3 length equals 14 residues. V was shortened by 0 bases and J by 6 bases, with 12 bases between the two germline ends. Germline assignment: CDR1 MNHEY and CDR2 SVGAGI. DNA for the CDR3: TGTGCCAGCAGTTACTCGTCGGCCTCGCGCGAGCAGTACTTC. Translated, it gives CASSYSSASREQYF.

Many counts were recorded for this clonotype. This chain connects TRBV4-1 to TRBJ1-6, with D tentatively TRBD1 (5 bases). This CDR3 spans 14 amino acids. The germline CDR1 and CDR2 sequences are MGHRA and YSYEKL. Trimming cost V 3 bases and J 7 bases, with 10 bases left between them. The CDR3 DNA reads as TGCGCCAGCAGCCATGGGGGTGAAAATTCACCCCTCCACTTT. As protein: CASSHGGENSPLHF.

The rearrangement uses TRBV11-2 and TRBJ2-1; possible D gene TRBD1, 6 bases. The V end was cut by 5 bases, the J end by 0 bases, with 14 bases between. The germline V gene has CDR1 SGHAT and CDR2 FQNNGV. The CDR3 contains 16 residues. CDR3 sequence: CASSPVQGASYNEQFF. CDR3 nucleotide sequence: TGTGCCAGCAGCCCGGTACAGGGTGCCTCCTACAATGAGCAGTTCTTC.

This clonotype was picked up many times. The V gene is TRBV29-1, the J gene TRBJ2-1; a weak D match, TRBD2 (5 bases). The CDR3 is made up of 12 amino acids. V lost 4 bases to trimming and J lost 3 bases, with 7 bases between them. Germline CDR1 is SQVTM and CDR2 is ANQGSEA. The CDR3 loop reads CSVGLRYNEQFF. CDR3 DNA sequence: TGCAGCGTTGGACTACGCTACAATGAGCAGTTCTTC.

This clonotype was recorded many times. The genes are TRBV11-2 and TRBJ1-2; TRBD1 matches at 7 bases. The V gene's germline CDR1 is SGHAT and CDR2 FQNNGV. With V trimmed by 4 bases and J by 2 bases, 10 bases remained unmatched. The length of the CDR3 is 16 residues. CDR3 sequence: CASSSRQTGKNYGYTF. CDR3 coding DNA: TGTGCCAGCAGCTCGAGACAGACAGGGAAGAACTATGGCTACACCTTC.

This chain uses TRBV29-1 with TRBJ2-1, with 7 bases matching TRBD2. The V segment lost 8 bases and the J segment 9 bases; nucleotides outside the gene matches: 10. Germline V gene lookup returns CDR1 SQVTM and CDR2 ANQGSEA. The CDR3 is 12 amino acids. DNA for the CDR3: TGCAGCTCCAACGGGGGGACGGGTGAGCAGTTCTTC. Protein product: CSSNGGTGEQFF.

This clonotype was detected many times. The chain joins TRBV4-1 to TRBJ2-1; TRBD2 is a possible D gene (6 bases). Germline assignment: CDR1 MGHRA and CDR2 YSYEKL. CDR3 size: 15 residues. The V and J ends lost 2 bases and 3 bases respectively, with 11 bases between them. In nucleotides, the CDR3 is TGCGCCAGCAGCCAACTGGGACTCGTCTACAATGAGCAGTTCTTC. This sequence encodes CASSQLGLVYNEQFF.

J is TRBJ2-3 and V is TRBV29-1; 11 bases match TRBD2. The junction had 9 bases not matched to a gene; V was cut back by 4 bases and J by 0 bases. CDR3 length: 17 residues. CDR1 SQVTM and CDR2 ANQGSEA come from the germline V gene. CDR3 sequence (DNA): TGCAGCGTTGCCGAAACTAGCGGGAGTCAAAGCACAGATACGCAGTATTTT. Its translation is CSVAETSGSQSTDTQYF.

CDR3 residues: CASSLPEQGVLGYEQYF. The CDR3 DNA reads as TGTGCCAGCAGTTTACCGGAACAGGGGGTTCTTGGCTACGAGCAGTACTTC. The chain combines TRBV5-4 with TRBJ2-7; the match to TRBD1 covers 8 bases. The J segment lost 3 bases and the V segment lost 5 bases, leaving 16 bases of the junction unmatched. The CDR3 extends over 17 amino acids. The germline V gene encodes CDR1 SGHNT and CDR2 YYREEE (reference sequence).

Ten or more counts support this clonotype. V usage is TRBV18 and J usage is TRBJ2-1; D gene unclear. The CDR3 runs 12 residues. CDR1 and CDR2 (germline): KGHSH, LQKENI. V lost 1 base and J lost 9, with 7 bases in between. The CDR3 sequence: CASSPRGPEQFF. CDR3 nucleotide sequence: TGTGCCAGCTCACCACGAGGCCCTGAGCAGTTCTTC.

The sample holds a few counts of this clonotype. The V gene is TRBV20-1, the J gene TRBJ2-3; D gene uncertain. This CDR3 comprises 13 residues. Germline V gives CDR1 DFQATT, CDR2 SNEGSKA (reference sequence). V was pared by 1 base and J by 3 bases, with 8 bases between. CDR3 nucleotides: TGCAGTGCTAGAGGGGCTACAACAGATACGCAGTATTTT. Amino acid sequence: CSARGATTDTQYF.

This clonotype was detected ten times or more. The gene calls are TRBV6-5 and TRBJ2-5, with 8 nucleotides matching TRBD2. Germline V gene data show CDR1 as MNHEY and CDR2 as SVGAGI. The ends lost 0 bases at V and 6 bases at J; junction bases unmatched: 12. The CDR3 runs 17 residues. CDR3 DNA: TGTGCCAGCAGTTACTCGAAAAGTCTAGCGGGTAGGAAGACCCAGTACTTC. It codes for CASSYSKSLAGRKTQYF.

There are many counts of this clonotype. V gene TRBV12-3 or TRBV12-4 combines with J gene TRBJ2-3; a weak D match, TRBD2 (6 bases). The V end lost 6 bases, the J end lost 6 bases, and 13 bases lay between the germline ends. CDR3 length: 13 residues. DNA of the CDR3: TGTGCCAGCAGGGGGACTTCTCGGGATACGCAGTATTTT. This encodes CASRGTSRDTQYF.

This clonotype was counted a few times. This chain uses TRBV29-1 with TRBJ1-2, with D possibly being TRBD1 (6 bases). This CDR3 contains 12 residues. Germline CDR1 SQVTM, CDR2 ANQGSEA. Trimming removed 3 bases from V and 6 bases from J, with 11 bases in between. The CDR3 nucleotides are TGCAGCGTTGACAGGGGAACGGATGGCTACACCTTC. Its translation is CSVDRGTDGYTF.

This clonotype was observed at least ten times. The chain combines TRBV7-3 with TRBJ2-1; 7 positions match TRBD2. The CDR3 extends over 15 amino acids. J was trimmed by 7 bases and V by 4 bases; bases with no gene match: 10. Germline V lookup: CDR1 SGHTA, CDR2 FQGTGA. Written as DNA, the CDR3 is TGTGCCAGCAGCTCCGACGTCGGGAGGAGGAATGAGCAGTTCTTC. Encoded protein: CASSSDVGRRNEQFF.

CDR3 protein: CASSYRGGADTQYF. The CDR3 DNA reads TGTGCCAGCAGTTACAGAGGGGGAGCAGATACGCAGTATTTT. The genes are TRBV6-6 and TRBJ2-3, with D perhaps matching TRBD1 (6 bases). CDR1 is MNHNY and CDR2 is SVGAGI in the germline V gene (reference sequence). The CDR3 runs to 14 residues. The V end lost 2 bases, the J end lost 4 bases, and 10 bases lay between the germline ends.

This clonotype was detected many times. The J gene is TRBJ2-3, the V gene TRBV20-1; 9 bases map to TRBD1. Germline loops: CDR1 DFQATT, CDR2 SNEGSKA (reference sequence). The CDR3 has 13 amino acids. Trimming took 6 bases from V and 5 from J; bases not matched to a gene: 6. The CDR3 region has the DNA TGCAGTGCCCCCCGGACAGGGGTAGATACGCAGTATTTT. This codes for CSAPRTGVDTQYF.

This clonotype was seen a handful of times. The rearrangement joins TRBV29-1 to TRBJ1-1; no clear D gene. Germline V gene lookup returns CDR1 SQVTM and CDR2 ANQGSEA. The V end was cut by 7 bases, the J end by 1 base, with 10 bases between. The CDR3 sequence is 12 residues long. CDR3 sequence reads: CSAYRTNTEAFF. CDR3 sequence (DNA): TGCAGCGCCTATCGAACGAACACTGAAGCTTTCTTT.

The chain has TRBV9 and TRBJ2-2; TRBD1 might be the D (5 bases). The CDR3 is 13 amino acids. CDR1 and CDR2 from the germline V gene are SGDLS and YYNGEE. Trimming pared 0 bases from V and 5 bases from J, leaving 5 bases between. This chain's CDR3 is CASSVAGTGELFF. CDR3 coding DNA: TGTGCCAGCAGCGTAGCAGGGACCGGGGAGCTGTTTTTT.

This clonotype occurred a few times. The V gene is TRBV20-1, the J gene TRBJ2-3; D is tentatively TRBD1 or TRBD2 (5 bases each). Between the trimmed V and J ends, which lost 6 bases and 0 bases, there was a span of 13 bases. The length of the CDR3 is 14 residues. CDR1 is DFQATT and CDR2 is SNEGSKA in the germline V gene (reference sequence). DNA of the CDR3: TGCAGTGCAGGGGACGCTGCTAGCACAGATACGCAGTATTTT. It encodes CSAGDAASTDTQYF.

The sample holds many counts of this clonotype. The chain recombines TRBV5-1 with TRBJ1-2; no definite D call. Germline assignment: CDR1 SGHRS and CDR2 YFSETQ. Trimming shortened V by 1 base and J by 0 bases, and 4 bases separated the two germline ends. The CDR3 is 13 residues long. The CDR3 region is CASSLFANYGYTF. The CDR3 DNA follows: TGCGCCAGCAGCTTGTTCGCTAACTATGGCTACACCTTC.

This clonotype was seen many times. The chain couples TRBV7-9 to TRBJ1-6, with D unresolved. Germline CDR1 reads SEHNR; CDR2 reads FQNEAQ (reference sequence). Trimming removed 2 bases from V and 7 bases from J, with 9 bases in between. The CDR3 has 14 residues. The CDR3 protein is CASSLQTTNSPLHF. The DNA of the CDR3 is TGTGCCAGCAGCTTACAGACCACCAATTCACCCCTCCACTTT.

This clonotype has a handful of counts. The V and J genes are TRBV29-1 and TRBJ2-3; no clear D. V dropped 7 bases and J dropped 0 bases, with 8 bases sitting between them. The CDR3 totals 12 residues. Germline lookup yields CDR1 SQVTM and CDR2 ANQGSEA. DNA for the CDR3: TGCAGCGGTAAGACTAGCACAGATACGCAGTATTTT. Translated, it gives CSGKTSTDTQYF.

This clonotype was counted at least ten times. The chain carries TRBV12-3 or TRBV12-4 and TRBJ2-1; D ambiguous. This CDR3 has 11 amino acids. V was clipped by 4 bases and J by 7 bases, with 5 bases between them. The CDR3 region is CASSSGNEQFF. In nucleotides, the CDR3 is TGTGCCAGCAGTTCCGGGAATGAGCAGTTCTTC.

This chain connects TRBV20-1 to TRBJ1-2; 7 bases fit TRBD1. CDR3 length: 14 amino acids. The ends lost 3 bases at V and 4 bases at J; junction bases unmatched: 8. Germline V gene data show CDR1 as DFQATT and CDR2 as SNEGSKA (reference sequence). The CDR3 DNA sequence: TGCAGTGCTAGTCCTAACAGGGGAGGCTATGGCTACACCTTC. This encodes CSASPNRGGYGYTF.

The J gene is TRBJ2-7, the V gene TRBV2; 7 nucleotides line up with TRBD1. Germline loops: CDR1 SNHLY, CDR2 FYNNEI. V gave up 7 bases and J gave up 4 bases; unmatched junction bases: 7. The CDR3 has 13 residues. CDR3 sequence reads: CASNNRGPYEQYF. The CDR3, as DNA: TGTGCCAGCAACAACAGGGGACCTTACGAGCAGTACTTC.

This clonotype was observed a handful of times. The chain joins TRBV3-1 to TRBJ2-7; 7 bases agree with TRBD1. Germline V gene lookup returns CDR1 LGHDT and CDR2 YNNKEL (reference sequence). The CDR3 totals 14 residues. With V trimmed by 0 bases and J by 5 bases, 4 bases remained unmatched. In DNA form, the CDR3 reads TGTGCCAGCAGCCAAGAAGGGGGCGCGGACGAGCAGTACTTC. Its protein is CASSQEGGADEQYF.